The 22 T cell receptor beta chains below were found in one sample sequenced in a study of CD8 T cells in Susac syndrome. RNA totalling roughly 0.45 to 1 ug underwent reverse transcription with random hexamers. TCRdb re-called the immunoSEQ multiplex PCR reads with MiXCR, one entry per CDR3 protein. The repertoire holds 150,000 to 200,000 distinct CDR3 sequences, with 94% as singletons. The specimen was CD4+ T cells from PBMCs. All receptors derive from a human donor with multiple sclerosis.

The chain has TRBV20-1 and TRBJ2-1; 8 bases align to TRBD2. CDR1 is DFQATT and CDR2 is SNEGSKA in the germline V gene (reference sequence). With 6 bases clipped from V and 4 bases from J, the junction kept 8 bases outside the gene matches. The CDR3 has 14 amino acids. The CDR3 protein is CSASRASGYNEQFF. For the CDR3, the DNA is TGCAGTGCCAGCCGGGCTAGCGGGTACAATGAGCAGTTCTTC.

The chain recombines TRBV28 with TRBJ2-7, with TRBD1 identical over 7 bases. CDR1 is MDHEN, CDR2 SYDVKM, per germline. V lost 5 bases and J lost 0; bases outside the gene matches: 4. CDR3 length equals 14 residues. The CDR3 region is CASSGTDLSYEQYF. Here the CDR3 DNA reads TGTGCCAGCAGTGGGACAGACCTCTCCTACGAGCAGTACTTC. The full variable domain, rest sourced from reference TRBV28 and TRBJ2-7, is DVKVTQSSRYLVKRTGEKVFLECVQDMDHENMFWYRQDPGLGLRLIYFSYDVKMKEKGDIPEGYSVSREKKERFSLILESASTNQTSMYLCASSGTDLSYEQYFGPGTRLTVT.

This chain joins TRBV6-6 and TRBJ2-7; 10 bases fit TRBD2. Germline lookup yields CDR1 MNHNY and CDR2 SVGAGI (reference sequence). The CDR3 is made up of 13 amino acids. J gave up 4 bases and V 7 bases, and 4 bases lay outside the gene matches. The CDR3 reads CASNQREGYEQYF. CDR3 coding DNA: TGTGCCAGCAACCAGCGGGAGGGTTACGAGCAGTACTTC.

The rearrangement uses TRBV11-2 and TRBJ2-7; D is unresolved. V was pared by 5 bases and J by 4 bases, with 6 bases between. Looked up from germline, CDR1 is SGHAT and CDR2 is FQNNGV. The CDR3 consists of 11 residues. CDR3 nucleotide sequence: TGTGCCAGCAGCGCGGAGTACGAGCAGTACTTC. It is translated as CASSAEYEQYF.

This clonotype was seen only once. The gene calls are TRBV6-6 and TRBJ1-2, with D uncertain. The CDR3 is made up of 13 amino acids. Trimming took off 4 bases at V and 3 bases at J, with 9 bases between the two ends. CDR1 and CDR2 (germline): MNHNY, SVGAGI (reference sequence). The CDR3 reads CASSSYGHYGYTF. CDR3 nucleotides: TGTGCCAGCAGTTCTTACGGGCACTATGGCTACACCTTC.

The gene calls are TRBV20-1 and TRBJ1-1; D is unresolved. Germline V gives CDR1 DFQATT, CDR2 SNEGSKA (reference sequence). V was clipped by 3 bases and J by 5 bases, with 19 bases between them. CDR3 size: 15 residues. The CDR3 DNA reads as TGCAGTGCTAGCCTTTTAGTCCCGAGGCGAACTGAAGCTTTCTTT. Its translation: CSASLLVPRRTEAFF.

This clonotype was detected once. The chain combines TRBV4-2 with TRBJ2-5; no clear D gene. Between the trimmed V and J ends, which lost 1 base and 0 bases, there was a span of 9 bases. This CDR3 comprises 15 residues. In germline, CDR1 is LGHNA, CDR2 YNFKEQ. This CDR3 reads CASSQVISYQETQYF. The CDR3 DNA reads TGTGCCAGCAGCCAAGTCATCTCCTACCAAGAGACCCAGTACTTC.

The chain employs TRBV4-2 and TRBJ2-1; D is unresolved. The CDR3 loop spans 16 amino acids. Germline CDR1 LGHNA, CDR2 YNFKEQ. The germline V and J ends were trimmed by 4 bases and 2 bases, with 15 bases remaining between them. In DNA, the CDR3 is TGTGCCAGCAGCCGACTCGGATCGAATGCCTACAATGAGCAGTTCTTC. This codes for CASSRLGSNAYNEQFF.

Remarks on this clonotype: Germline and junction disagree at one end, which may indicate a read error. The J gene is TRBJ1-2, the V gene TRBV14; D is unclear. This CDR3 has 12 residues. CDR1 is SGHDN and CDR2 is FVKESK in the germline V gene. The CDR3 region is CASTQSDGGYTF. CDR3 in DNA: TGTGCCAGCACCCAATCTGACGGGGGCTACACCTTC. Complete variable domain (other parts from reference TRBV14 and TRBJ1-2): EAGVTQFPSHSVIEKGQTVTLRCDPISGHDNLYWYRRVMGKEIKFLLHFVKESKQDESGMPNNRFLAERTGGTYSTLKVQPAELEDSGVYFCASTQSDGGYTFGSGTRLTVV.

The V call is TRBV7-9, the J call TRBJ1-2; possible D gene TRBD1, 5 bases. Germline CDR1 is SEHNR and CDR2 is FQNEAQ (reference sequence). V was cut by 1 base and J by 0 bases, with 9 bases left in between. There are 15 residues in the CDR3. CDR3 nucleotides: TGTGCCAGCAGCTTAGTGGGGGTCCCTAACTATGGCTACACCTTC. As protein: CASSLVGVPNYGYTF.

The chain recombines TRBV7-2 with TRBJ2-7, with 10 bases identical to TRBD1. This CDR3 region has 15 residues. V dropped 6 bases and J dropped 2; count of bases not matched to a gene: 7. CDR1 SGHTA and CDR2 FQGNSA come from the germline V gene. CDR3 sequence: CASSVPGQGPYEQYF. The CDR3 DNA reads TGTGCCAGCAGTGTACCGGGACAGGGGCCCTACGAGCAGTACTTC. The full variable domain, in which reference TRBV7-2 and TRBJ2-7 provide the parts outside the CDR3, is GAGVSQSPSNKVTEKGKDVELRCDPISGHTALYWYRQSLGQGLEFLIYFQGNSAPDKSGLPSDRFSAERTGGSVSTLTIQRTQQEDSAVYLCASSVPGQGPYEQYFGPGTRLTVT.

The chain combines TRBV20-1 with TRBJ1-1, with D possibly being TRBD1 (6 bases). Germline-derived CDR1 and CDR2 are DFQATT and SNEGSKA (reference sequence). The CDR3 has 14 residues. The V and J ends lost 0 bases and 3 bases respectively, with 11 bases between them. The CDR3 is CSAREGQRYTEAFF. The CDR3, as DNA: TGCAGTGCTAGAGAGGGACAACGCTACACTGAAGCTTTCTTT.

The CDR3 protein is CASSYQGTQYF. CDR3 in DNA: TGTGCCAGCAGTTACCAGGGGACCCAGTACTTC. This chain links TRBV6-5 with TRBJ2-5, with D possibly TRBD1 on 5 matching bases. This CDR3 spans 11 amino acids. Per the germline V gene, CDR1 is MNHEY and CDR2 is SVGAGI. V was shortened by 2 bases and J by 7 bases, with 5 bases between the two germline ends.

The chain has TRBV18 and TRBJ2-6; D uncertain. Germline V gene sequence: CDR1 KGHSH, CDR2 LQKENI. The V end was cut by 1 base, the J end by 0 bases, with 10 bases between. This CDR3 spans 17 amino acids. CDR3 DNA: TGTGCCAGCTCACCACTGGGCCAGAACTCTGGGGCCAACGTCCTGACTTTC. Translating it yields CASSPLGQNSGANVLTF.

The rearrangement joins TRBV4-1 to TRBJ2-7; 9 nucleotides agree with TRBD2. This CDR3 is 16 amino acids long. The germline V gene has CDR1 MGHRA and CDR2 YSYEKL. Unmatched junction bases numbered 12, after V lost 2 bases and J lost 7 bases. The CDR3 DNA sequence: TGCGCCAGCAGCCAACCCCTTACGCGGGAGGGACGGGAGCAGTACTTC. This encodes CASSQPLTREGREQYF.

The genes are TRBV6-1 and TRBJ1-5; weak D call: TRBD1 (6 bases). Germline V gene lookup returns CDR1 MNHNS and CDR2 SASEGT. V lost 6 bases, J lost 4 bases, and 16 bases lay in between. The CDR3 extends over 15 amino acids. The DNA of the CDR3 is TGTGCCAGCAGACCACAGGGTTCCTGGAATCAGCCCCAGCATTTT. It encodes CASRPQGSWNQPQHF.

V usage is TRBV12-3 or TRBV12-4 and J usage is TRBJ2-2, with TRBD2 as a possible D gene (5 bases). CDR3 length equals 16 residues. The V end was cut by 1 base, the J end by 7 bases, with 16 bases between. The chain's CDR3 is CASSLDRGLIVGELFF. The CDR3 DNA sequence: TGTGCCAGCAGTTTAGATCGTGGACTGATAGTCGGGGAGCTGTTTTTT.

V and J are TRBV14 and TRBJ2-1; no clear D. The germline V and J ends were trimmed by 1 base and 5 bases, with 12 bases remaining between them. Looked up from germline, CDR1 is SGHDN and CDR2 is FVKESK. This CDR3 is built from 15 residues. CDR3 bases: TGTGCCAGCAGCCAAGTACGCGACTTAGACAATGAGCAGTTCTTC. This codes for CASSQVRDLDNEQFF.

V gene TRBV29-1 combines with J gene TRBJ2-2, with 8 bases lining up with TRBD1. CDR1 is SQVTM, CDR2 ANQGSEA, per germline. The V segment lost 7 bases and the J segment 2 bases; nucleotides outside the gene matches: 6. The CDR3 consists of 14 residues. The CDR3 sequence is CSANRGANTGELFF. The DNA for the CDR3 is TGCAGCGCAAACAGGGGGGCTAACACCGGGGAGCTGTTTTTT.

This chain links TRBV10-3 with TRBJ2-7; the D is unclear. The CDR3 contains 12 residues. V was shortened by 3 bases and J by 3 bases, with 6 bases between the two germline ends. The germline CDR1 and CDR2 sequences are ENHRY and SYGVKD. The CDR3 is CAISDGYYEQYF. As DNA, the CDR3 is TGTGCCATCAGTGACGGATACTACGAGCAGTACTTC.

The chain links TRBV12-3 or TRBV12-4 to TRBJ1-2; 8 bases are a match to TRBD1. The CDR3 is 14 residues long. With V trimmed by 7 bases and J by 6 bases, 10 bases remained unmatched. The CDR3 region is CASNLQTGADGYTF. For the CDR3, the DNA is TGTGCCAGCAATTTGCAGACAGGGGCCGATGGCTACACCTTC.

CDR3 residues: CASSERLNYGYTF. The CDR3 nucleotides read TGTGCCAGCAGTGAACGACTCAACTATGGCTACACCTTC. The chain combines TRBV25-1 with TRBJ1-2; D remains unclear. Trimming removed 2 bases at V and 2 bases at J, with 6 bases between. From germline, CDR1 is MGHDK and CDR2 SYGVNS. The CDR3 contains 13 residues.